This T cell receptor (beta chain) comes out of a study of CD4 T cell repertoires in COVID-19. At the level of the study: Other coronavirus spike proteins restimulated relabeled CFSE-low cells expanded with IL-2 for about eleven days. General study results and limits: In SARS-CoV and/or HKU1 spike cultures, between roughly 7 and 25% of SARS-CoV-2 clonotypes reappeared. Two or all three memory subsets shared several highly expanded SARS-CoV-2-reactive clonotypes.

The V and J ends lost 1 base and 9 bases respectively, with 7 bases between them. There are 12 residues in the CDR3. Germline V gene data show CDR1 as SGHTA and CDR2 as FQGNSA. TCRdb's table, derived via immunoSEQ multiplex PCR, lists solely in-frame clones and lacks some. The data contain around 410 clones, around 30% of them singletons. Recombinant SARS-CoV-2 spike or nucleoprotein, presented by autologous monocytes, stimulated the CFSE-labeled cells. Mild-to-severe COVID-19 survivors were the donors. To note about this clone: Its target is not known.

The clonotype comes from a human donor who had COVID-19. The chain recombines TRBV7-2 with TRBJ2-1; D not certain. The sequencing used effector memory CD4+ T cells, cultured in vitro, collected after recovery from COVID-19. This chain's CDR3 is CASSLDRIEQFF. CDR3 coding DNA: TGTGCCAGCAGCTTAGATCGGATTGAGCAGTTCTTC.